Listed below are T cell receptor beta chains from one sample, sequenced in a study of T cells in Graves' hyperthyroidism and ophthalmopathy. One entry per CDR3 protein, called by TCRdb with MiXCR from the multiplex PCR reads. Of roughly 600,000 distinct CDR3 sequences in the sample, around 15% were seen once. Sequencing input: blood. These receptors originate from a woman aged 45-59 years with Graves' ophthalmopathy. The CDR3 runs from the conserved cysteine through the conserved F or W. A D gene is named only where the DNA matches it firmly. Rows give clone size only sometimes, using once, few, many, or a class for an expanded clone.

>.|TRBJ2-2|many|TRBV2
TGTGCCAGCAGTGAACACAGGGACTACCTCGGCGGGGAGCTGTTTTTT
CASSEHRDYLGGELFF
>TRBD2|TRBJ2-3|few|TRBV6-1
TGTGCCAGCAGTTTGACCGGGACTAGCGGGAGGGCCGGAGATACGCAGTATTTT
CASSLTGTSGRAGDTQYF
>.|TRBJ1-2|.|TRBV19
TGTGCCAGTCGACCCTGGGCGTGGGGGGAAGAATATGGCTACACCTTC
CASRPWAWGEEYGYTF
>.|TRBJ1-5|many|TRBV2
TGTGCCAGCAGTGACAGTTATAGCAATCAGCCCCAGCATTTT
CASSDSYSNQPQHF
>TRBD2|TRBJ2-1|many|TRBV27
TGTGCCAGCAGTTCTCCTAGCGGGGGTTTAAGCTCCTACAATGAGCAGTTCTTC
CASSSPSGGLSSYNEQFF
>.|TRBJ1-1|many|TRBV2
TGTGCCAGCAGTGAAGCGCTTTCAGGGATGGCTTTCTTT
CASSEALSGMAFF
>TRBD1|TRBJ1-4|many|TRBV12-3/TRBV12-4
TGTGCCAGCAGAAAGGCCCGGACAGGGAAAGCGGTCCATGAAAAACTGTTTTTT
CASRKARTGKAVHEKLFF
>.|TRBJ2-4|.|TRBV19
TGTGCCAGTATCGACCGGGCAGAAGCCAAAAACATTCAGTACTTC
CASIDRAEAKNIQYF
>TRBD2|TRBJ2-1|many|TRBV7-9
TGTGCCAGCAGCTCAGTGGGCGGGAGGATTGAGCAGTTCTTC
CASSSVGGRIEQFF
>TRBD2|TRBJ2-1|.|TRBV11-2
TGTGCCAGCAGCAACCGACGGACTAGCGGGGACTACAATGAGCAGTTCTTC
CASSNRRTSGDYNEQFF
>.|TRBJ1-1|many|TRBV2
TGTGCCATCCCTCTAGGGGGGGCAACTGAAGCTTTCTTT
CAIPLGGATEAFF
>TRBD2|TRBJ2-7|many|TRBV28
TGTGCCAGCAGTACCGGGACTAGCGGCTACGAGCAGTACTTC
CASSTGTSGYEQYF
>.|TRBJ1-1|.|TRBV15
TGTGCCACCAGCACTGGTGTTTCCGTCACTGAAGCTTTCTTT
CATSTGVSVTEAFF
>.|TRBJ2-6|.|TRBV11-3
TGTGCCAGCAGCTTAGCTCAGGGCCTGAGCTCTGGGGCCAACGTCCTGACTTTC
CASSLAQGLSSGANVLTF
>TRBD1|TRBJ1-3|few|TRBV9
TGTGCCAGCAGCGTGCAGGGGGCGCGTGGAAACACCATATATTTT
CASSVQGARGNTIYF
>.|TRBJ2-3|.|TRBV7-2
TGTGCCAGCAGCTTCAAAGGTGCAGATATGCAGTATTTT
CASSFKGADMQYF
>.|TRBJ1-5|few|TRBV6-2/TRBV6-3
TGTGCCAGCAGTCCCATCGGACGGATCAATCAGCCCCAGCATTTT
CASSPIGRINQPQHF
>.|TRBJ2-1|many|TRBV12-3/TRBV12-4
TGTGCCAGCAGTTTATGGGGAGACTCCTACAATGAGCAGTTCTTC
CASSLWGDSYNEQFF
>.|TRBJ2-7|few|TRBV27
TGTGCCGGCAGTTTTACAGGTCTCTGCGAGCAGTACTTC
CAGSFTGLCEQYF
>TRBD2|TRBJ2-1|many|TRBV2
TGTGCCAGCAGCGTCGGGACTAGCGGGAGTCATGAGCAGTTCTTC
CASSVGTSGSHEQFF
>.|TRBJ2-3|.|TRBV15
TGTGCCACCAGCAGTATATGGGATACGCAGTATTTT
CATSSIWDTQYF
>TRBD2|TRBJ2-5|many|TRBV7-9
TGTGCCAGCAGCTCAGCCGGGACTAGCAACCAGTACTTC
CASSSAGTSNQYF
>.|TRBJ2-5|many|TRBV27
TGTGCCAGCAGCTTCTCAGGGGGGCCCCAAGAGACCCAGTACTTC
CASSFSGGPQETQYF
>.|TRBJ2-5|many|TRBV9
TGTGCCAGCAGCGTAGGTACAACGGGAGAGACCCAGTACTTC
CASSVGTTGETQYF
>.|TRBJ2-7|many|TRBV11-1
TGTGCCAGCAGCTTAGCGAGGGGACACTCCTACGAGCAGTACTTC
CASSLARGHSYEQYF
>.|TRBJ1-1|many|TRBV27
TGTGCCAGCAGTTTAATGGGGGGAATGAACACTGAAGCTTTCTTT
CASSLMGGMNTEAFF
>TRBD2|TRBJ2-4|few|TRBV7-6
TGTGCCAGCAGTGTCGAGCGGGGGCGCGGAGGGCCGGCCAAAAACATTCAGTACTTC
CASSVERGRGGPAKNIQYF
>.|TRBJ2-3|many|TRBV24-1
TGTGCCACCAGTGATTACCACACAGATACGCAGTATTTT
CATSDYHTDTQYF
>.|TRBJ1-1|many|TRBV6-1
TGTGCCAGCAGTGAACTCACTGAAGCTTTCTTT
CASSELTEAFF
>TRBD2|TRBJ2-1|.|TRBV5-1
TGCGCCAGCAGCCAAAAAGGACTAGCGGGAGTGGGGTTTTCCTACAATGAGCAGTTCTTC
CASSQKGLAGVGFSYNEQFF
>.|TRBJ2-7|.|TRBV29-1
TGCAGCGTGGGGGTCGACGAGCAGTACTTC
CSVGVDEQYF
>.|TRBJ1-6|many|TRBV30
TGTGCCTCGAACAACAGGGCAATGGGCGCGAATTCACCCCTCCACTTT
CASNNRAMGANSPLHF
>TRBD2|TRBJ2-1|many|TRBV3-1
TGTGCCAGCAGTCCCAAGCGGGATTCCTACAATGAGCAGTTCTTC
CASSPKRDSYNEQFF
>.|TRBJ2-2|few|TRBV3-1
TGTGCCAGCAGCCATCTGACTGGAACCGGGGAGCTGTTTTTT
CASSHLTGTGELFF
>.|TRBJ1-5|.|TRBV12-3/TRBV12-4
TGTGCCAGCAGAGTAGGAGGGCAGCCCCAGCATTTT
CASRVGGQPQHF
>TRBD1|TRBJ1-1|.|TRBV6-4
TGTGCCAGCACCCTAGACGACAGGGTTAACACTGAAGCTTTCTTT
CASTLDDRVNTEAFF
>TRBD2|TRBJ2-1|many|TRBV20-1
TGCAGTGCTGGAGTTAGCGGGGGGACGAGCTCCTACAATGAGCAGTTCTTC
CSAGVSGGTSSYNEQFF
>.|TRBJ2-7|many|TRBV12-3/TRBV12-4
TGTGCCAGCAGTTCTAAGGTGGGAGAGCAGTACTTC
CASSSKVGEQYF
>TRBD1|TRBJ2-1|.|TRBV20-1
TGCAGTCTTACGGGACAGGGGGCTGGGGGGTACAACAATGAGCAGTTCTTC
CSLTGQGAGGYNNEQFF
>.|TRBJ1-3|few|TRBV20-1
TGCAGTGCTAGAGTTCCCAGCACCTCTGGAAACACCATATATTTT
CSARVPSTSGNTIYF
>.|TRBJ1-1|many|TRBV27
TGTGCCAGCAGTCGGTACAGAGGAGACACTGAAGCTTTCTTT
CASSRYRGDTEAFF
>TRBD2|TRBJ2-3|many|TRBV20-1
TGCAGTGCTAGAGATCCAACTAGCGGGAGTTGGAGCCGGAGCCACGGTACGCAGTATTTT
CSARDPTSGSWSRSHGTQYF
>TRBD1|TRBJ1-4|few|TRBV5-8
TGTGCCAGCAGCGGCGGGACAGCCGCTAATGAAAAACTGTTTTTT
CASSGGTAANEKLFF
>.|TRBJ1-5|many|TRBV30
TGTGCCTGGAGTGTAAACCCTCCTCGCCAGCCCCAGCATTTT
CAWSVNPPRQPQHF
>.|TRBJ2-1|many|TRBV5-1
TGCGCCAGCAGCTTGGGGACGCAAACCTCCTACAATGAGCAGTTCTTC
CASSLGTQTSYNEQFF
>.|TRBJ2-2|.|TRBV20-1
TGCAGTGCTAGAGCCCCGGGCCAAGCAAGCACCGGGGAGCTGTTTTTT
CSARAPGQASTGELFF